This T cell receptor (beta chain) was found in a study of shared clonotypes between healthy human individuals. Overall study context: The donor group consisted of a couple of women and a few men, aged 18 to 49.

Each subset's genomic DNA was split evenly across several immunoSEQ plates. The table came from immunoSEQ multiplex PCR; TCRdb's copy has only in-frame clones and leaves some out. The sample contains about 2.3 million clones, 85% to 95% of which appear only once. The CDR3 runs 15 residues. V trimming: 3 bases; J trimming: 1 base; junction bases outside the gene matches: 6. Per germline, CDR1 SGHNT and CDR2 YYREEE (reference sequence). The material sequenced was naive CD4+ T cells from PBMCs. Sample subset: CD45RA+ positively selected. The chain has TRBV5-4 and TRBJ1-1, with 7 bases that match TRBD1. The origin of this receptor is a young man in good health. Some clones in this sample may be carry-over from other donors' samples. CDR3 region: CASSSPRTGNTEAFF. CDR3 nucleotide sequence: TGTGCCAGCAGCTCGCCTCGGACAGGGAACACTGAAGCTTTCTTT.